The present T cell receptor beta chain was sequenced within a study of regulatory T cells in long-lasting Graves disease. General study findings and limits: Peripheral blood, not thyroid tissue, was the sole material studied. Because few samples were included, accuracy may have been lower.

V was cut by 5 bases and J by 7 bases, with 15 bases left in between. Looked up from germline, CDR1 is SGHTA and CDR2 is FQGTGA. CDR3 length: 14 residues. This sample's time point: newly diagnosed GD, antithyroid drugs for less than 3 months. The TCR library was made from RNA extracted from PBMCs. In building TCR beta libraries, iRepertoire HTBI primers were used together with Arm-PCR of CDR3 regions. TCRdb ran MiXCR on the multiplex PCR reads and lists one entry per CDR3 protein. The sample lists approximately 360,000 distinct CDR3 sequences; about 10% were seen once. At least ten counts were recorded for this clonotype. Antigen: not known. This sample also appeared in a second study, on T cells in Graves' hyperthyroidism and ophthalmopathy.

This chain connects TRBV7-3 to TRBJ2-1; D possibly corresponds to TRBD1 (5 bases). This specimen was peripheral blood mononuclear cells (PBMCs), taken at new diagnosis, from a patient treated with antithyroid drugs. This clonotype was obtained from a woman aged 18-29 years with Graves disease. CDR3 protein: CASSPHMSGNEQFF. DNA of the CDR3: TGTGCCAGCAGCCCCCATATGTCAGGGAATGAGCAGTTCTTC.